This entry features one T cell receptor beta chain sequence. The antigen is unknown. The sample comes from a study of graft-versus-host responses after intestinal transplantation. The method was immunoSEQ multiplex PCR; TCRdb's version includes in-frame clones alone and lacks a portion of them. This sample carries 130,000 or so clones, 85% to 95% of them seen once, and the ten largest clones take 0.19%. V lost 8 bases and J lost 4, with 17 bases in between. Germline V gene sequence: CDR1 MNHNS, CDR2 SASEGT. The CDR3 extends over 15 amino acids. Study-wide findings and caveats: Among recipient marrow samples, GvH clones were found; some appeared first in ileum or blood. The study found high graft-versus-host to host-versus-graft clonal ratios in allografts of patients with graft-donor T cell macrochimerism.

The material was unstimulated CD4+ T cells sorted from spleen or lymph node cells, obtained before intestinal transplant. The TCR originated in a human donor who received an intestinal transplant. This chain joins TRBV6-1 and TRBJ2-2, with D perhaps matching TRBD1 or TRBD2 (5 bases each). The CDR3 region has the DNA TGTGCCAGCCGACCCCGGGACCCCCGCACCGGGGAGCTGTTTTTT. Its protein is CASRPRDPRTGELFF.